This T cell receptor (beta chain) was recovered during a study of shared T cell receptors in the human thymus. Trimming removed 4 bases from V and 0 bases from J; junction bases left unmatched: 1. Germline V gene data show CDR1 as SGHDN and CDR2 as FVKESK. The CDR3 is 16 amino acids. Sequenced by immunoSEQ multiplex PCR; TCRdb stores in-frame clones only, minus some. The sample includes hundreds of thousands of clones, around 89% of them seen just once. The data also belong to a second study, concerning human thymus T cells. That report notes: Congenital heart defects were the reason for the corrective surgery that the donors, healthy Finnish infants, were having.

V is TRBV14 and J is TRBJ2-2, with 11 bases matching TRBD1. Specimen: thymocytes. The source is a boy less than two years old with a congenital heart defect. In nucleotides, the CDR3 is TGTGCCAGCAGCCGGGGACAGGGGGCGAACACCGGGGAGCTGTTTTTT. It translates to CASSRGQGANTGELFF.